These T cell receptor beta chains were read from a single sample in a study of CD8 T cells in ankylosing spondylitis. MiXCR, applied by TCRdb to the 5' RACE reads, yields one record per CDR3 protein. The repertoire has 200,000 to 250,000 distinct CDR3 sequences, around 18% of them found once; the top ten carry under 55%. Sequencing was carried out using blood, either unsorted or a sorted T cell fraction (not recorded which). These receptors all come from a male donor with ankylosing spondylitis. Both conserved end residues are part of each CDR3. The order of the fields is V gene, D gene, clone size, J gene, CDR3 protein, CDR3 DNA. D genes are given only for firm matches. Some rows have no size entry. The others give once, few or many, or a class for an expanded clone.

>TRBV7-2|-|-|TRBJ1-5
CASSLINGDQPQHF
TGTGCCAGCAGCCTCATCAACGGGGATCAGCCCCAGCATTTT
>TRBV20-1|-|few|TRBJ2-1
CSAAGGEEQFF
TGCAGTGCCGCGGGTGGGGAGGAGCAGTTCTTC
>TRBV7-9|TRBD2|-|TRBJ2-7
CASSPGTSGSNEQYF
TGTGCCAGCAGCCCAGGGACTAGCGGGAGCAACGAGCAGTACTTC
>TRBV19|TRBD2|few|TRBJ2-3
CASSGLAGADTQYF
TGTGCCAGTTCTGGACTAGCGGGAGCAGATACGCAGTATTTT
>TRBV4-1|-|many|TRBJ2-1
CASSQITQDEQFF
TGCGCCAGCAGCCAAATAACCCAGGATGAGCAGTTCTTC
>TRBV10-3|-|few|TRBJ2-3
CAISPFRGGAADTQYF
TGTGCCATCAGCCCCTTCAGGGGGGGGGCGGCAGATACGCAGTATTTT
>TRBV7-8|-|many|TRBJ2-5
CASSGGTEKETQYF
TGTGCCAGCAGCGGAGGGACAGAGAAAGAGACCCAGTACTTC
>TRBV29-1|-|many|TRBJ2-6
CSVETAGANVLTF
TGCAGCGTTGAGACAGCTGGGGCCAACGTCCTGACTTTC
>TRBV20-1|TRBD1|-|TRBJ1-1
CSASGVTGGTEAFF
TGCAGTGCTAGTGGGGTGACAGGGGGTACTGAAGCTTTCTTT
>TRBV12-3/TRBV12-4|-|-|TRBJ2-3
CASRHETDTQYF
TGTGCCAGCAGACATGAGACAGATACGCAGTATTTT
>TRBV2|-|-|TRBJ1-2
CASSAVAGTNYGYTF
TGTGCCAGCAGTGCCGTAGCAGGGACTAACTATGGCTACACCTTC
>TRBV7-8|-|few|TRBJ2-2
CASSSRTANTGELFF
TGTGCCAGCAGCTCGAGGACTGCGAACACCGGGGAGCTGTTTTTT
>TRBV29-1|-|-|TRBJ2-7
CSVEVSKGFGEQYF
TGCAGCGTTGAAGTGTCAAAGGGGTTCGGCGAGCAGTACTTC
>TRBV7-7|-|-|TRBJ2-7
CASSYRAYTYEQYF
TGTGCCAGCAGCTACCGGGCCTATACCTACGAGCAGTACTTC
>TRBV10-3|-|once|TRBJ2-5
CAPGGVGETQYF
TGTGCCCCCGGCGGGGTGGGGGAGACCCAGTACTTC
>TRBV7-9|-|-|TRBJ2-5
CASSWASGDKETQYF
TGTGCCAGCAGCTGGGCGTCGGGAGACAAAGAGACCCAGTACTTC
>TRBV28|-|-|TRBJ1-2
CASSWPLGVRDGYTF
TGTGCCAGCAGTTGGCCCTTGGGCGTAAGAGATGGCTACACCTTC
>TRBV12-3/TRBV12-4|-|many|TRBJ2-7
CASSPPGASSYEQYF
TGTGCCAGCAGTCCCCCCGGGGCCTCCTCCTACGAGCAGTACTTC
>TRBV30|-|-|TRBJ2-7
CAWSDLRSYEQYF
TGTGCCTGGAGTGACCTCAGGTCCTACGAGCAGTACTTC
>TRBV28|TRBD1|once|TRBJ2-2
CASRFTGVVGELFF
TGTGCCAGCAGATTCACAGGGGTGGTCGGGGAGCTGTTTTTT
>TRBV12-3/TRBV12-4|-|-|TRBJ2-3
CASSPIWRLGTDTQYF
TGTGCCAGCAGCCCCATATGGCGGTTGGGCACAGATACGCAGTATTTT
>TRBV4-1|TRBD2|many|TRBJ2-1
CASSQEMRGGDNEQFF
TGCGCCAGCAGCCAAGAAATGCGGGGGGGTGACAATGAGCAGTTCTTC
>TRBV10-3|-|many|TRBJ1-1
CAISEPTGNTEAFF
TGTGCCATCAGTGAGCCGACAGGGAACACTGAAGCTTTCTTT
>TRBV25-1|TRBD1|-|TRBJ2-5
CATGQSETQYF
TGTGCCACGGGACAGTCGGAGACCCAGTACTTC
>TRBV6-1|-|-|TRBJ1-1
CASTPAGDLNTEAFF
TGTGCCAGTACCCCCGCGGGGGACCTGAACACTGAAGCTTTCTTT
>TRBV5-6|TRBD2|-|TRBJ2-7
CASSHRWQREATWYEQYF
TGTGCCAGCAGCCATAGGTGGCAGCGGGAGGCGACGTGGTACGAGCAGTACTTC
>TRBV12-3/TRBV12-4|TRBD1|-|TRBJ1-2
CASSQIGTVYGYTF
TGTGCCAGCAGTCAAATCGGGACAGTATATGGCTACACCTTC
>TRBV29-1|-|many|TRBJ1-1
CSVGTAMNTEAFF
TGCAGCGTTGGTACAGCCATGAACACTGAAGCTTTCTTT
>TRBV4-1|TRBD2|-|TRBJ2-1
CASSLSASGASYNEQFF
TGCGCCAGCAGCCTATCGGCTAGCGGGGCGTCCTACAATGAGCAGTTCTTC
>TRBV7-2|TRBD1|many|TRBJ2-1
CASSLGDRGYNEQFF
TGTGCCAGCAGCTTAGGGGACAGGGGCTACAATGAGCAGTTCTTC
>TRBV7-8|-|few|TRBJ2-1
CASSLLESYNEQFF
TGTGCCAGCAGCTTACTAGAATCCTACAATGAGCAGTTCTTC
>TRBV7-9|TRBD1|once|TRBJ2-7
CASSQGQGGAYEQYF
TGTGCCAGCAGCCAGGGACAGGGGGGAGCCTACGAGCAGTACTTC
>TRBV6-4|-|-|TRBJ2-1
CASTSDSPWDEQFF
TGTGCCAGCACCTCGGACTCGCCGTGGGATGAGCAGTTCTTC
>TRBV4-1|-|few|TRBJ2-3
CASSQEGGVTPSTDTQYF
TGCGCCAGCAGCCAAGAAGGGGGGGTGACACCTAGCACAGATACGCAGTATTTT
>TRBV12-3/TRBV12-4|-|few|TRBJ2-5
CASRWRTAETQYF
TGTGCCAGCAGATGGAGGACGGCGGAGACCCAGTACTTC
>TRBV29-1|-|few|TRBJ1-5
CSVDGGADNQPQHF
TGCAGCGTTGATGGGGGGGCCGACAATCAGCCCCAGCATTTT
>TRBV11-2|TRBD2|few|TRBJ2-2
CASSLVWFASGVTGELFF
TGTGCCAGCAGCTTAGTATGGTTCGCTAGCGGGGTTACCGGGGAGCTGTTTTTT
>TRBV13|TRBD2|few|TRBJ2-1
CASSPRGGLSYNEQFF
TGTGCCAGCAGCCCCCGGGGGGGGCTCTCCTACAATGAGCAGTTCTTC
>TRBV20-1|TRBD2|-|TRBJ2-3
CSAGGWGADTQYF
TGCAGTGCCGGGGGGTGGGGGGCAGATACGCAGTATTTT
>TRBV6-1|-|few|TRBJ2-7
CASRTYTAYEQYF
TGTGCCAGCAGGACCTACACAGCCTACGAGCAGTACTTC
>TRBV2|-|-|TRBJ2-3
CASSAFYQGGPTDTQYF
TGTGCCAGCAGTGCCTTTTACCAGGGGGGCCCGACAGATACGCAGTATTTT
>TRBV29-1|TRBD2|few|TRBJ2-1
CSAESGITYNEQFF
TGCAGCGCAGAGAGCGGGATCACCTACAATGAGCAGTTCTTC
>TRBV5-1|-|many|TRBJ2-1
CASSLYSIHEQFF
TGCGCCAGCAGCTTATACAGCATACATGAGCAGTTCTTC
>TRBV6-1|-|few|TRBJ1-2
CASSDTVAGDYGYTF
TGTGCCAGCAGTGATACTGTTGCAGGGGACTATGGCTACACCTTC
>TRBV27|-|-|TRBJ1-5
CASSPSGVYGGQPQHF
TGTGCCAGCAGTCCATCGGGCGTATATGGGGGTCAGCCCCAGCATTTT
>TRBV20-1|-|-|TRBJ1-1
CSARDQLNTEAFF
TGCAGTGCTAGAGATCAGTTGAACACTGAAGCTTTCTTT
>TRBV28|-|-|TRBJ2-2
CARAGNTGELFF
TGTGCCAGGGCTGGGAACACCGGGGAGCTGTTTTTT
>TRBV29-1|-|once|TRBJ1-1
CSVVDNTEAFF
TGCAGCGTTGTTGACAACACTGAAGCTTTCTTT
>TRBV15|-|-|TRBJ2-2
CATRGGETTGELFF
TGTGCCACCCGAGGGGGGGAGACAACCGGGGAGCTGTTTTTT
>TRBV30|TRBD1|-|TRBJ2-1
CASGTGQLNEQFF
TGTGCCTCCGGGACAGGGCAACTCAATGAGCAGTTCTTC
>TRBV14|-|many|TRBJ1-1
CASSQDSFEAFF
TGTGCCAGCAGCCAAGACTCCTTTGAAGCTTTCTTT
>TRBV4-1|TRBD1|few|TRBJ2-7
CASSQGADRGSSYEQYF
TGCGCCAGCAGCCAAGGGGCAGACAGGGGATCATCCTACGAGCAGTACTTC
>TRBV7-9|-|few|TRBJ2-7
CASAWTHEQYF
TGTGCCAGCGCCTGGACCCACGAGCAGTACTTC
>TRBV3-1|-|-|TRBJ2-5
CASSRTTGFQETQYF
TGTGCCAGCAGCCGAACTACAGGGTTCCAAGAGACCCAGTACTTC
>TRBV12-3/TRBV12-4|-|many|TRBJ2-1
CASGFESSYNEQFF
TGTGCCAGCGGGTTTGAGAGCTCCTACAATGAGCAGTTCTTC